This is a list of T cell receptor beta chains from one sample in a study of blood T cell repertoires in COVID-19. Sequencing was performed with immunoSEQ multiplex PCR; in TCRdb, only in-frame clones are kept and a portion is missing. The table has more than 140,000 clones, roughly 88% seen once. Material: peripheral blood. Every receptor here comes from a woman aged 45-59 years in a cohort sampled during active or convalescent COVID-19. Each CDR3 is given with its conserved first and last residue. Each record gives: clone size, V gene, J gene, CDR3 protein. Only some rows state a clone size, as once, few, many or a class for expanded clones.

.	TRBV6-6	TRBJ1-5	CASHISGGVNQPQHF
.	TRBV6-2/TRBV6-3	TRBJ1-1	CASSYVTGGEAFF
.	TRBV6-6	TRBJ2-3	CASSYSLAGGADTQYF
.	TRBV30	TRBJ2-1	CAWSVLLVRNEQFF
.	TRBV7-9	TRBJ1-6	CASSFGQFSSPLHF
.	TRBV19	TRBJ2-7	CASRGPAGDYEQYF
.	TRBV29-1	TRBJ2-2	CSAAGHTGELFF
many	TRBV7-8	TRBJ2-2	CASSLGLAGELFF
once	TRBV12-3/TRBV12-4	TRBJ1-1	CASTRPGTEAFF
.	TRBV12-3/TRBV12-4	TRBJ2-7	CASSTYYEQYF
.	TRBV9	TRBJ2-7	CASSDTGQGYEQYF
.	TRBV9	TRBJ2-3	CASSVVAGGRTDTQYF
.	TRBV7-2	TRBJ2-7	CASSLAQGPIYEQYF
.	TRBV11-2	TRBJ1-1	CASSLELGGHTEAFF
once	TRBV30	TRBJ2-3	CAWSGQSTDTQYF
.	TRBV18	TRBJ1-5	CASSMGQLSNQPQHF
.	TRBV12-3/TRBV12-4	TRBJ1-1	CASSPQGDTEAFF
once	TRBV27	TRBJ2-5	CASSLFGVETQYF
.	TRBV11-2	TRBJ1-1	CASSLGDRNTEAFF
.	TRBV6-6	TRBJ1-6	CASMVRQGMWISPLHF
.	TRBV14	TRBJ2-7	CASSQAGVQQYF
.	TRBV7-6	TRBJ1-1	CASSLTGNTEAFF
.	TRBV29-1	TRBJ1-1	CSVGRQGSGLGTEAFF
.	TRBV2	TRBJ1-5	CASRGTGGREPQHF
.	TRBV11-2	TRBJ2-5	CASSPHPRGGETQYF
medium-sized	TRBV19	TRBJ1-5	CASSPEGQPSYNQPQHF
.	TRBV6-1	TRBJ1-4	CASSEGGRQGNEKLFF
.	TRBV24-1	TRBJ2-6	CATSDAGAGANVLTF
.	TRBV10-3	TRBJ2-5	CAISGLSGGETQYF
.	TRBV10-3	TRBJ2-1	CAIMRTSGGASADEQFF
.	TRBV5-1	TRBJ2-1	CASSLDSGSEHYYNEQFF
.	TRBV5-1	TRBJ2-5	CASSSQGGETQYF
.	TRBV24-1	TRBJ2-5	CATSDGGQGHQETQYF
.	TRBV9	TRBJ1-3	CASSSTERSSGNTIYF
few	TRBV9	TRBJ2-7	CASSVASLAGAEQYF